These 6 T cell receptor beta chains were sequenced from one sample in a study of CD8 T cells in Susac syndrome. RNA in amounts of roughly 0.5 to 1 ug was reverse transcribed with random hexamers. TCRdb reprocessed the immunoSEQ multiplex PCR reads with MiXCR, giving one entry per CDR3 protein. The top ten clones hold 0.25% to 0.35% of a sample with about 130,000 distinct CDR3 sequences, over 85% of them seen once. The sequenced material came from CD8+ T cells from PBMCs. The origin of the receptors is a human donor with multiple sclerosis.

The chain employs TRBV14 and TRBJ2-5, with 9 bases fitting TRBD1. CDR1 is SGHDN, CDR2 FVKESK, per germline. CDR3 length: 14 amino acids. The V segment lost 4 bases and the J segment 4 bases; nucleotides outside the gene matches: 4. CDR3 coding DNA: TGTGCCAGCAGCCCCTGGACAGGGGTAGAGACCCAGTACTTC. Amino acid sequence: CASSPWTGVETQYF.

This chain connects TRBV12-3 or TRBV12-4 to TRBJ2-7, with D perhaps matching TRBD1 (5 bases). The CDR3 runs to 13 residues. The V end lost 5 bases, the J end lost 3 bases, and 11 bases lay between the germline ends. The CDR3 nucleotides read TGTGCCAGCAGTGCCGCTAGGGGCTACGAGCAGTACTTC. It is translated as CASSAARGYEQYF.

The table lists this clonotype with a count of one. The V gene is TRBV7-9, the J gene TRBJ1-2; D is ambiguous. The CDR3 has 14 amino acids. Trimming stripped 6 bases from V and 4 bases from J, with 15 bases between. CDR1 is SEHNR, CDR2 FQNEAQ, per germline (reference sequence). CDR3 region: CASSFAHGAYGYTF. As DNA, the CDR3 is TGTGCCAGCAGTTTCGCACATGGAGCCTATGGCTACACCTTC.

The CDR3 bases are TGTGCCAGCAGCCCCGTCATGAACACTGAAGCTTTCTTT. Translating it yields CASSPVMNTEAFF. The chain recombines TRBV12-3 or TRBV12-4 with TRBJ1-1; no definite D call. The CDR3 has 13 amino acids. Trimming took 6 bases from V and 0 from J, leaving 8 bases between them.

A single count supports this clonotype. The rearrangement joins TRBV20-1 to TRBJ2-1, with unresolved D. CDR1 and CDR2 from the germline V gene are DFQATT and SNEGSKA (reference sequence). V lost 3 bases, J lost 5 bases, and 14 bases lay in between. This CDR3 contains 14 residues. The chain's CDR3 is CSASDWAGNNEQFF. The CDR3 bases are TGCAGTGCTAGTGACTGGGCTGGGAACAATGAGCAGTTCTTC.

This clonotype came up a few times. The chain couples TRBV7-6 to TRBJ2-1; 10 positions match TRBD2. Losses at the gene ends were 5 bases for V and 0 bases for J; bases not matched to a gene: 1. The CDR3 is 15 residues long. In germline, CDR1 is SGHVS, CDR2 FNYEAQ. The CDR3 is CASSPSGGSYNEQFF. In nucleotides, the CDR3 is TGTGCCAGCAGCCCTAGCGGGGGCTCCTACAATGAGCAGTTCTTC.